The present TCR beta chain was sequenced within a study of CD8 T cells in Susac syndrome. V was pared by 2 bases and J by 4 bases, with 9 bases between. Germline V lookup: CDR1 PRHDT, CDR2 FYEKMQ (reference sequence). The CDR3 runs to 14 residues. With random hexamers, reverse transcription was performed on roughly 0.5 to 1 ug of RNA. TCRdb called the immunoSEQ multiplex PCR reads again in MiXCR, with one record for every CDR3 protein. Of 150,000 to 180,000 distinct CDR3 sequences in the sample, 95% to 96% were seen once. A single count supports this clonotype. Source material: CD8+ T cells from PBMCs. The receptor's source is a human donor with multiple sclerosis. This chain links TRBV13 with TRBJ2-1; D gene uncertain. CDR3 protein: CASSLTRSYNEQFF. The CDR3 DNA reads as TGTGCCAGCAGCTTAACCAGGAGTTACAATGAGCAGTTCTTC.